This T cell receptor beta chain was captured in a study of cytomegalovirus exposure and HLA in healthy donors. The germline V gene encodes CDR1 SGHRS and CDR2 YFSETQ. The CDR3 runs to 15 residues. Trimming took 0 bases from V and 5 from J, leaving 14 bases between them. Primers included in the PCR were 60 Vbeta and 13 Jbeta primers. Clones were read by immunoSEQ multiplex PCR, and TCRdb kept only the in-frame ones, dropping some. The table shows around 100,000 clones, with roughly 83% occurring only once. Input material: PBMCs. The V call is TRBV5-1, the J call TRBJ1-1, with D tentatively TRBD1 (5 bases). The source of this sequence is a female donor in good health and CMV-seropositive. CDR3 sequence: CASSLAGVSGTEAFF. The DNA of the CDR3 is TGCGCCAGCAGCTTGGCGGGGGTTTCGGGGACTGAAGCTTTCTTT.